The 24 T cell receptor beta chains below all came from one sample that was sequenced in a study of response to subunit inactivated influenza vaccine. TCRdb analysed the RT-PCR reads with MiXCR anew, one entry per CDR3 protein. The table includes about 540,000 distinct CDR3 sequences, 20% to 25% detected once. This same sample was also taken into another study, of T cells expressing NK-cell markers. According to that study: Template switching by 5'RACE with UMIs generated the TCR beta cDNA.

Here the sequenced sample was CD4+ T cells sorted from PBMCs, taken 12 days after vaccination. The source is a man aged 50-60 years who received an inactivated influenza vaccine.

This clonotype was picked up a small number of times. The chain combines TRBV9 with TRBJ2-6; no firm D call. CDR1 is SGDLS and CDR2 is YYNGEE in the germline V gene. The CDR3 has 17 residues. The V end was cut by 0 bases, the J end by 0 bases, with 10 bases between. CDR3 sequence reads: CASSVGPGYSGANVLTF. The DNA for the CDR3 is TGTGCCAGCAGCGTAGGACCCGGCTACTCTGGGGCCAACGTCCTGACTTTC.

This clonotype was observed many times. This chain connects TRBV5-8 to TRBJ1-5; a possible D gene is TRBD1 (5 bases). This CDR3 spans 14 amino acids. V was trimmed by 6 bases and J by 6 bases, leaving 16 bases between them. In germline, CDR1 is SGHTS, CDR2 YDEGEE. The CDR3 reads CASTTSGFGQPQHF. In nucleotides, the CDR3 is TGTGCCAGCACAACTTCAGGGTTTGGTCAGCCCCAGCATTTT.

This clonotype was observed a handful of times. The genes are TRBV6-6 and TRBJ2-2; D gene unclear. Germline V gene data show CDR1 as MNHNY and CDR2 as SVGAGI (reference sequence). The CDR3 runs to 13 residues. Between the trimmed V and J ends, which lost 5 bases and 7 bases, there was a span of 11 bases. DNA of the CDR3: TGTGCCAGCAGTGCTGCTATGGACGGGGAGCTGTTTTTT. Protein: CASSAAMDGELFF.

In DNA form, the CDR3 reads TGTGCCAGCAGCTTAGCGGGGCTAGCGGGGGACTACGAGCAGTACTTC. Protein sequence: CASSLAGLAGDYEQYF. This rearrangement joins TRBV7-2 to TRBJ2-7; 10 bases line up with TRBD2. The CDR3 contains 16 residues. V was pared by 0 bases and J by 3 bases, with 5 bases of the junction left unmatched. The V gene's germline CDR1 is SGHTA and CDR2 FQGNSA.

The chain carries TRBV29-1 and TRBJ2-3; no reliable D call. With 0 bases removed from V and 11 bases from J, the gap between germline ends came to 15 bases. There are 13 residues in the CDR3. Germline V gene lookup returns CDR1 SQVTM and CDR2 ANQGSEA. CDR3 in amino acids: CSVEEGWSRGQYF. In DNA form, the CDR3 reads TGCAGCGTTGAAGAAGGGTGGAGTCGAGGGCAGTATTTT.

This clonotype has a count of ten or more. The CDR3 reads CASSLETSARNEQFF. For the CDR3, the DNA is TGTGCCAGCAGCTTAGAGACTAGCGCCAGGAATGAGCAGTTCTTC. The rearrangement joins TRBV7-6 to TRBJ2-1; TRBD2 agrees at 8 bases. There are 15 residues in the CDR3. Per germline, CDR1 SGHVS and CDR2 FNYEAQ. V lost 1 base and J lost 7; bases outside the gene matches: 6.

This clonotype was seen many times. The chain is built from TRBV5-1 and TRBJ2-5, with D perhaps TRBD1 (6 bases). Germline V lookup: CDR1 SGHRS, CDR2 YFSETQ. The V end lost 3 bases, the J end lost 4 bases, and 10 bases lay between the germline ends. The CDR3 has 13 amino acids. This chain's CDR3 is CASSWTVGETQYF. CDR3 coding DNA: TGCGCCAGCAGCTGGACAGTTGGAGAGACCCAGTACTTC. Together with reference TRBV5-1 and TRBJ2-5, the CDR3 gives the full variable domain: KAGVTQTPRYLIKTRGQQVTLSCSPISGHRSVSWYQQTPGQGLQFLFEYFSETQRNKGNFPGRFSGRQFSNSRSEMNVSTLELGDSALYLCASSWTVGETQYFGPGTRLLVL.

This clonotype appeared a few times. The chain couples TRBV30 to TRBJ2-4; possible D gene TRBD1, 5 bases. V was clipped by 0 bases and J by 8 bases, with 5 bases between them. The CDR3 totals 11 residues. CDR1 is GTSNPN and CDR2 is SVGIG in the germline V gene (reference sequence). The CDR3 sequence is CAWSVGDIQYF. CDR3 coding DNA: TGTGCCTGGAGTGTAGGGGACATTCAGTACTTC.

This clonotype was observed a few times. The chain recombines TRBV6-1 with TRBJ2-2; D might be TRBD2 (7 bases). V gave up 10 bases and J gave up 6 bases, with 24 bases separating them. CDR1 is MNHNS, CDR2 SASEGT, per germline. The CDR3 totals 16 residues. As DNA, the CDR3 is TGTGCCACACAACACTCGGGGGGCGCCTTTGCCGGGGAGCTGTTTTTT. Protein product: CATQHSGGAFAGELFF.

The chain uses TRBV19 and TRBJ1-1; D is uncertain. V lost 9 bases to trimming and J lost 7 bases, with 3 bases between them. The CDR3 length is 8 residues. Germline assignment: CDR1 LNHDA and CDR2 SQIVND (reference sequence). The CDR3 region is CARSEAFF. CDR3 DNA sequence: TGTGCCAGAAGTGAAGCTTTCTTT.

The CDR3 spells CATSDRPGLRVDEQFF. CDR3 nucleotide sequence: TGTGCCACCAGTGATCGACCGGGACTCCGTGTGGATGAGCAGTTCTTC. The chain is built from TRBV24-1 and TRBJ2-1; maybe TRBD2 (6 bases). Germline-derived CDR1 and CDR2 are KGHDR and SFDVKD. Trimming took off 3 bases at V and 8 bases at J, with 19 bases between the two ends. The CDR3 totals 16 residues.

The gene calls are TRBV7-9 and TRBJ1-3; 7 bases map to TRBD1. This CDR3 has 15 residues. Germline V gene sequence: CDR1 SEHNR, CDR2 FQNEAQ (reference sequence). The ends lost 1 base at V and 3 bases at J; junction bases unmatched: 3. The CDR3 loop reads CASSLGGGNGNTIYF. Here the CDR3 DNA reads TGTGCCAGCAGCTTAGGAGGGGGCAATGGAAACACCATATATTTT.

This clonotype was detected a few times. The chain is built from TRBV3-1 and TRBJ2-1; 9 nucleotides agree with TRBD2. This CDR3 comprises 16 residues. The V gene end was trimmed by 4 bases and the J gene end by 6 bases; junction bases not matched to a gene: 10. Germline V gene data show CDR1 as LGHDT and CDR2 as YNNKEL (reference sequence). For the CDR3, the DNA is TGTGCCAGCAGCCGGAGAGCGGGGGGAGGCGGCAATGAGCAGTTCTTC. This gives the protein CASSRRAGGGGNEQFF.

V and J are TRBV28 and TRBJ1-5; 10 bases map to TRBD1. Unmatched junction bases numbered 11, after V lost 6 bases and J lost 3 bases. The CDR3 spans 17 residues. From germline, CDR1 is MDHEN and CDR2 SYDVKM. In DNA, the CDR3 is TGTGCCAGCAGCGATAGGACAGGGGGGTATCACAATCAGCCCCAGCATTTT. Translated: CASSDRTGGYHNQPQHF. The entire variable domain, with the rest obtained from reference TRBV28 and TRBJ1-5, is as follows: DVKVTQSSRYLVKRTGEKVFLECVQDMDHENMFWYRQDPGLGLRLIYFSYDVKMKEKGDIPEGYSVSREKKERFSLILESASTNQTSMYLCASSDRTGGYHNQPQHFGDGTRLSIL.

CDR3 in amino acids: CASMENANEQFF. CDR3 DNA sequence: TGTGCCAGCATGGAGAACGCAAATGAGCAGTTCTTC. The chain couples TRBV6-5 to TRBJ2-1; no definite D call. The CDR3 covers 12 residues. In germline, CDR1 is MNHEY, CDR2 SVGAGI. Trimming took 7 bases from V and 7 from J, leaving 11 bases between them.

This clonotype appeared a few times. J is TRBJ2-3 and V is TRBV18; no reliable D call. CDR1 and CDR2 from the germline V gene are KGHSH and LQKENI. This CDR3 has 14 residues. With 3 bases removed from V and 0 bases from J, the gap between germline ends came to 7 bases. Here the CDR3 DNA reads TGTGCCAGCTCACCTGCTAGTAGCACAGATACGCAGTATTTT. This encodes CASSPASSTDTQYF.

This clonotype was counted ten times or more. This chain uses TRBV7-8 with TRBJ2-2, with a possible D match to TRBD2 (5 bases). V dropped 0 bases and J dropped 1 base, with 15 bases sitting between them. Germline V CDR1 and CDR2: SGHVS, FQNEAQ. The CDR3 length is 18 residues. CDR3 sequence: CASSLASGVGLNTGELFF. The CDR3 coding sequence is TGTGCCAGCAGCTTAGCATCCGGGGTCGGCTTGAACACCGGGGAGCTGTTTTTT. Full variable domain (outside the CDR3, taken from reference TRBV7-8 and TRBJ2-2): GAGVSQSPRYKVAKRGQDVALRCDPISGHVSLFWYQQALGQGPEFLTYFQNEAQLDKSGLPSDRFFAERPEGSVSTLKIQRTQQEDSAVYLCASSLASGVGLNTGELFFGEGSRLTVL.

The rearrangement uses TRBV5-4 and TRBJ2-7; 7 positions match TRBD2. This CDR3 is 13 amino acids long. The V gene's germline CDR1 is SGHNT and CDR2 YYREEE (reference sequence). V was pared by 3 bases and J by 2 bases, with 2 bases of the junction left unmatched. In nucleotides, the CDR3 is TGTGCCAGCAGCTCTGGACTAGCCTACGAGCAGTACTTC. This encodes CASSSGLAYEQYF.

The chain uses TRBV4-3 and TRBJ2-1, with D possibly TRBD1 on 5 matching bases. Trimming shortened V by 0 bases and J by 0 bases, and 12 bases separated the two germline ends. The CDR3 sequence is 17 residues long. Germline lookup yields CDR1 LGHNA and CDR2 YSLEER. This chain's CDR3 is CASSQDHDRTSYNEQFF. The CDR3 nucleotides are TGCGCCAGCAGCCAAGATCACGACAGAACCTCCTACAATGAGCAGTTCTTC.

The rearrangement joins TRBV7-2 to TRBJ2-4, with D perhaps assigned TRBD1 or TRBD2 (6 bases each). The germline V gene encodes CDR1 SGHTA and CDR2 FQGNSA. V lost 3 bases, J lost 2 bases, and 14 bases lay in between. This CDR3 is built from 16 residues. CDR3 loop: CASSLVGGSSKNIQYF. The CDR3 DNA is TGTGCCAGCAGCTTGGTCGGGGGCTCATCCAAAAACATTCAGTACTTC.

This clonotype was seen only a few times. This sequence joins TRBV6-2 or TRBV6-3 and TRBJ1-5; D uncertain. CDR1 and CDR2 (germline): MNHEY, SVGEGT. CDR3 length: 16 residues. The V end lost 4 bases, the J end lost 0 bases, and 13 bases lay between the germline ends. Written as DNA, the CDR3 is TGTGCCAGCAGTTGGAGAGGACTTCATAGCAATCAGCCCCAGCATTTT. Translated, it gives CASSWRGLHSNQPQHF.

This chain joins TRBV7-9 and TRBJ1-6, with 8 bases fitting TRBD1. This CDR3 has 17 amino acids. Germline CDR1 is SEHNR and CDR2 is FQNEAQ (reference sequence). After removal of 2 bases from V and 1 base from J, the junction contained 4 bases not matched to a gene. This chain's CDR3 is CASSLQTGASYNSPLHF. The CDR3, as DNA: TGTGCCAGCAGCTTACAGACAGGGGCGTCCTATAATTCACCCCTCCACTTT. Variable domain in full (rest from reference TRBV7-9 and TRBJ1-6): DTGVSQNPRHKITKRGQNVTFRCDPISEHNRLYWYRQTLGQGPEFLTYFQNEAQLEKSRLLSDRFSAERPKGSFSTLEIQRTEQGDSAMYLCASSLQTGASYNSPLHFGNGTRLTVT.

V is TRBV6-5 and J is TRBJ1-5; tentatively, D is TRBD1 (6 bases). Trimming removed 4 bases at V and 0 bases at J, with 10 bases between. The CDR3 loop spans 15 amino acids. Germline values: CDR1 MNHEY, CDR2 SVGAGI. The CDR3 nucleotides are TGTGCCAGCAGTTCCACAGGGTTTAGCAATCAGCCCCAGCATTTT. This translates into CASSSTGFSNQPQHF.

This clonotype occurred a few times. V usage is TRBV3-1 and J usage is TRBJ1-5; no clear D. The ends were cut back, 4 bases at V and 4 bases at J, with 14 bases in the middle. Germline values: CDR1 LGHDT, CDR2 YNNKEL (reference sequence). There are 15 residues in the CDR3. The DNA for the CDR3 is TGTGCCAGCAGCCTAGGACGTGCAGCTAATCAGCCCCAGCATTTT. Translated: CASSLGRAANQPQHF.